The rows below give T cell receptor beta chains drawn from one sample of a study of T cells expressing NK-cell markers. Reanalyzing the 5' RACE reads, TCRdb keeps one entry per CDR3 protein, without DNA. The listing contains 500,000 to 700,000 distinct CDR3 sequences. Specimen: blood T cells: a sorted CD56 or NKG2C T cell subset, CD4+ or CD8+ T cells, or bulk PBMC T cells (not recorded which). These receptors came from a man aged 18-30 years in good health. Each CDR3 is given with its conserved first and last residue.

j_call,v_call,cdr3_aa
TRBJ2-5,TRBV12-3/TRBV12-4,CASTRTGTSTKTQYF
TRBJ2-1,TRBV12-3/TRBV12-4,CASSPGGSAGPFF
TRBJ2-5,TRBV12-3/TRBV12-4,CASSAPLAGIRAQYF
TRBJ2-1,TRBV6-2/TRBV6-3,CASRWTTYNEQFF
TRBJ2-3,TRBV5-6,CASSLVSAGVTDTQYF
TRBJ2-1,TRBV5-5,CASSLGVSADNEQFF
TRBJ2-1,TRBV18,CASSPTVDNEQFF
TRBJ2-1,TRBV29-1,CSVLGLAGDHSYNEQFF
TRBJ2-5,TRBV5-5,CASSTGVGRETQYF
TRBJ1-6,TRBV7-3,CASSLTLGGSYNSPLHF
TRBJ2-1,TRBV11-1,CASSFGRGRNNEQFF
TRBJ1-4,TRBV15,CATSRETGTNEKLFF
TRBJ1-4,TRBV5-1,CASSLGGVRDEKLFF
TRBJ2-7,TRBV6-2/TRBV6-3,CASSSVSGRARYEQYF
TRBJ1-1,TRBV5-1,CASRLEQTVNTEAFF
TRBJ2-3,TRBV20-1,CSARTIAATSTDTQYF
TRBJ2-3,TRBV20-1,CSARLAGTQYF
TRBJ2-1,TRBV7-9,CASSLRSGPQSSYNEQFF
TRBJ2-3,TRBV5-1,CASSLDSAGDTQYF
TRBJ2-1,TRBV12-3/TRBV12-4,CASSQTSSYNEQFF
TRBJ2-1,TRBV30,CAWSVPWDTGSYNEQFF
TRBJ2-4,TRBV20-1,CSASKQGILNIQYF
TRBJ2-7,TRBV28,CASSLNKIGTLAYEQYF
TRBJ2-3,TRBV6-2/TRBV6-3,CASRLLNENTQYF
TRBJ1-1,TRBV5-1,CASSSGPDTEAFF
TRBJ2-3,TRBV12-3/TRBV12-4,CASSLAAGTTTDTQYF
TRBJ1-1,TRBV12-3/TRBV12-4,CASNVGGLDTEAFF
TRBJ2-1,TRBV11-1,CASSGSGTRASYNEQFF
TRBJ2-1,TRBV19,CASSVTSVYNEQFF